A selection of T cell receptor beta chains follows, all from one sample in a study of shared clonotypes between healthy human individuals. TCRdb keeps only in-frame clones here, not all; method: immunoSEQ multiplex PCR. Altogether about 490,000 clones are present, 76% being singletons, with the ten largest covering approximately 13%. The specimen sequenced was PBMCs. The receptors were gathered from a woman in her forties in good health. Some clones in this sample may be carry-over from other donors' samples. Both conserved end residues are part of each CDR3. The D gene is left open where the match is weak. Size is omitted from some rows. Given values are once, few, many or a class for expanded clones.

size: -; J: TRBJ2-2; D: -; V: TRBV7-9; CDR3: CASSSGDTGELFF; DNA: TGTGCCAGCAGCTCGGGCGACACCGGGGAGCTGTTTTTT
size: -; J: TRBJ2-7; D: -; V: TRBV6-1; CDR3: CASSPSIAYEQYF; DNA: TGTGCCAGCAGCCCCTCCATTGCCTACGAGCAGTACTTC
size: -; J: TRBJ2-3; D: TRBD2; V: TRBV5-4; CDR3: CASSLFPRLAGRGDTQYF; DNA: TGTGCCAGCAGCTTATTTCCGAGGCTAGCGGGTCGGGGGGATACGCAGTATTTT
size: -; J: TRBJ1-4; D: -; V: TRBV7-7; CDR3: CASSLGPGDALFF; DNA: TGTGCCAGCAGCCTGGGGCCAGGGGACGCTTTGTTTTTT
size: -; J: TRBJ2-7; D: -; V: TRBV29-1; CDR3: CSVSKNSYEQYF; DNA: TGCAGCGTATCTAAGAACTCCTACGAGCAGTACTTC
size: -; J: TRBJ1-2; D: TRBD1; V: TRBV28; CDR3: CASSFFGDRPYGYTF; DNA: TGTGCCAGCAGTTTCTTTGGGGACAGGCCTTATGGCTACACCTTC
size: -; J: TRBJ1-5; D: -; V: TRBV10-3; CDR3: CAIRGAGNQPQHF; DNA: TGTGCCATCAGGGGGGCTGGCAATCAGCCCCAGCATTTT
size: few; J: TRBJ2-2; D: TRBD1; V: TRBV9; CDR3: CASSPYRGTGETGELFF; DNA: TGTGCCAGCAGCCCCTATCGTGGGACAGGGGAAACCGGGGAGCTGTTTTTT
size: few; J: TRBJ2-7; D: TRBD1; V: TRBV7-8; CDR3: CASKAGTGGAYEQYF; DNA: TGTGCCAGCAAAGCCGGGACAGGGGGGGCCTACGAGCAGTACTTC
size: -; J: TRBJ1-4; D: TRBD1; V: TRBV2; CDR3: CASRRTGLTNEKLFF; DNA: TGTGCCAGCAGGAGGACAGGGCTAACTAATGAAAAACTGTTTTTT
size: -; J: TRBJ1-2; D: TRBD1; V: TRBV5-1; CDR3: CASRGSQGAHYGYTF; DNA: TGCGCCAGCAGAGGGTCCCAGGGGGCACACTATGGCTACACCTTC
size: -; J: TRBJ2-3; D: -; V: TRBV7-2; CDR3: CASSLAAADTDTQYF; DNA: TGTGCCAGCAGCTTAGCGGCCGCCGACACAGATACGCAGTATTTT
size: -; J: TRBJ2-3; D: -; V: TRBV7-9; CDR3: CASSLGWGASADTQYF; DNA: TGTGCCAGCAGCTTAGGTTGGGGGGCATCCGCAGATACGCAGTATTTT
size: -; J: TRBJ1-2; D: TRBD1; V: TRBV7-3; CDR3: CASSLEGTDYGYTF; DNA: TGTGCCAGCAGCCTTGAAGGGACAGACTATGGCTACACCTTC
size: -; J: TRBJ1-1; D: -; V: TRBV5-6; CDR3: CASSPDPTAEAFF; DNA: TGTGCCAGCAGTCCAGACCCGACAGCTGAAGCTTTCTTT
size: -; J: TRBJ2-1; D: -; V: TRBV7-2; CDR3: CASSVTSVREQFF; DNA: TGTGCCAGCAGCGTGACTAGTGTTCGGGAGCAGTTCTTC
size: -; J: TRBJ2-4; D: -; V: TRBV27; CDR3: CASSKGQAKNIQYF; DNA: TGTGCCAGCAGTAAGGGACAAGCCAAAAACATTCAGTACTTC
size: once; J: TRBJ2-5; D: TRBD2; V: TRBV11-3; CDR3: CASSGLAGETQYF; DNA: TGTGCCAGCAGCGGACTAGCGGGAGAGACCCAGTACTTC
size: -; J: TRBJ1-1; D: TRBD1; V: TRBV6-1; CDR3: CANSGWTGDITEAFF; DNA: TGTGCCAACAGTGGTTGGACAGGGGATATCACTGAAGCTTTCTTT
size: -; J: TRBJ1-1; D: -; V: TRBV7-2; CDR3: CASSPRGGRGTEAFF; DNA: TGTGCCAGCAGCCCTAGGGGGGGGCGAGGAACTGAAGCTTTCTTT
size: -; J: TRBJ2-3; D: -; V: TRBV6-1; CDR3: CASSPGWDTQYF; DNA: TGTGCCAGCAGTCCCGGATGGGATACGCAGTATTTT
size: once; J: TRBJ2-7; D: -; V: TRBV27; CDR3: CASSLGVAGSYEQYF; DNA: TGTGCCAGCAGTTTGGGAGTTGCGGGAAGTTACGAGCAGTACTTC
size: many; J: TRBJ2-7; D: TRBD2; V: TRBV11-2; CDR3: CASSQAGGSYEQYF; DNA: TGTGCCAGCAGCCAAGCGGGAGGTAGCTACGAGCAGTACTTC
size: -; J: TRBJ2-1; D: TRBD2; V: TRBV28; CDR3: CASSLFGTSGRYEQFF; DNA: TGTGCCAGCAGTTTATTCGGGACTAGCGGGAGGTATGAGCAGTTCTTC
size: -; J: TRBJ1-1; D: TRBD1; V: TRBV7-2; CDR3: CASSSIDRDHLHTEAFF; DNA: TGTGCCAGCAGCTCAATTGACAGGGATCATTTACACACTGAAGCTTTCTTT
size: -; J: TRBJ2-3; D: -; V: TRBV2; CDR3: CASSDYTRGNTDTQYF; DNA: TGTGCCAGCAGTGACTACACGCGGGGAAACACAGATACGCAGTATTTT
size: -; J: TRBJ2-3; D: TRBD1; V: TRBV10-1; CDR3: CASSESGQGTDTQYF; DNA: TGCGCCAGCAGTGAGTCGGGACAGGGGACGGATACGCAGTATTTT
size: many; J: TRBJ2-7; D: -; V: TRBV30; CDR3: CAWSVLRGSYEQYF; DNA: TGTGCCTGGAGTGTACTCAGGGGCTCCTACGAGCAGTACTTC
size: -; J: TRBJ1-4; D: -; V: TRBV7-2; CDR3: CASSLGQNEKLFF; DNA: TGTGCCAGCAGCTTAGGACAAAATGAAAAACTGTTTTTT
size: -; J: TRBJ1-5; D: -; V: TRBV27; CDR3: CASSLMMGHQPQHF; DNA: TGTGCCAGCAGCTTGATGATGGGCCATCAGCCCCAGCATTTT
size: -; J: TRBJ1-1; D: -; V: TRBV6-4; CDR3: CASSTRGGDTEAFF; DNA: TGTGCCAGCAGCACCAGGGGTGGGGACACTGAAGCTTTCTTT
size: -; J: TRBJ2-7; D: -; V: TRBV30; CDR3: CAWSVGLRYEQYF; DNA: TGTGCCTGGAGTGTAGGACTACGCTACGAGCAGTACTTC
size: -; J: TRBJ2-7; D: -; V: TRBV27; CDR3: CASSTIFSLTAPNW; DNA: TGTGCCAGCAGTACGATCTTTTCGCTGACAGCCCCGAACTGG
size: -; J: TRBJ2-7; D: TRBD2; V: TRBV27; CDR3: CASSPSPTSGYEQYF; DNA: TGTGCCAGCAGTCCCTCCCCGACTAGCGGGTACGAGCAGTACTTC
size: once; J: TRBJ1-2; D: TRBD1; V: TRBV7-2; CDR3: CASSYMGGQGDGYTF; DNA: TGTGCCAGCAGCTACATGGGGGGACAGGGCGACGGCTACACCTTC
size: once; J: TRBJ1-2; D: TRBD1; V: TRBV28; CDR3: CASRPVPGQGWHYGYTF; DNA: TGTGCCAGCAGACCCGTCCCGGGACAGGGTTGGCACTATGGCTACACCTTC
size: once; J: TRBJ2-7; D: -; V: TRBV4-1; CDR3: CASSQSSGSYEQYF; DNA: TGCGCCAGCAGCCAATCTTCCGGTTCCTACGAGCAGTACTTC
size: -; J: TRBJ1-5; D: -; V: TRBV10-3; CDR3: CASSLEGSQPQHF; DNA: TGTGCCAGCAGTTTAGAGGGATCTCAGCCCCAGCATTTT